This T cell receptor beta chain stems from a study of CD8 T cells in Susac syndrome. Reverse transcription of roughly 0.5 to 1 ug RNA used random hexamers. TCRdb re-derived calls from the immunoSEQ multiplex PCR reads in MiXCR, one entry per CDR3 protein. Of about 210,000 distinct CDR3 sequences in the sample, about 94% were seen once. Trimming cost V 0 bases and J 2 bases; bases outside gene matches: 4. The V gene's germline CDR1 is SGHRS and CDR2 YFSETQ. The CDR3 has 15 residues. The sample comprised CD4+ T cells from PBMCs. This chain links TRBV5-1 with TRBJ1-1; 7 bases map to TRBD1. The receptor was derived from a human donor in good health. The CDR3 bases are TGCGCCAGCAGCTTGGTCCAGGGGGGAAACACTGAAGCTTTCTTT. Protein sequence: CASSLVQGGNTEAFF.